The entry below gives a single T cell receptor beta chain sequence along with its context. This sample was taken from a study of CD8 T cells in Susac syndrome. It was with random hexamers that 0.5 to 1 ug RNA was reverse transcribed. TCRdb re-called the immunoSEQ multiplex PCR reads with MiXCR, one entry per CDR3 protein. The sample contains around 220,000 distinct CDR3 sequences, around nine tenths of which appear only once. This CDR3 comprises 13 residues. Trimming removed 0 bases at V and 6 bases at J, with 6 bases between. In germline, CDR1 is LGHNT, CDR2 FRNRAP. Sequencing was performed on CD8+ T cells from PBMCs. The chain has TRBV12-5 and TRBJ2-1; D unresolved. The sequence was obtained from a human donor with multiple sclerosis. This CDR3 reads CASGLVVANEQFF. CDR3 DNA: TGTGCTAGTGGTTTGGTAGTGGCCAATGAGCAGTTCTTC.